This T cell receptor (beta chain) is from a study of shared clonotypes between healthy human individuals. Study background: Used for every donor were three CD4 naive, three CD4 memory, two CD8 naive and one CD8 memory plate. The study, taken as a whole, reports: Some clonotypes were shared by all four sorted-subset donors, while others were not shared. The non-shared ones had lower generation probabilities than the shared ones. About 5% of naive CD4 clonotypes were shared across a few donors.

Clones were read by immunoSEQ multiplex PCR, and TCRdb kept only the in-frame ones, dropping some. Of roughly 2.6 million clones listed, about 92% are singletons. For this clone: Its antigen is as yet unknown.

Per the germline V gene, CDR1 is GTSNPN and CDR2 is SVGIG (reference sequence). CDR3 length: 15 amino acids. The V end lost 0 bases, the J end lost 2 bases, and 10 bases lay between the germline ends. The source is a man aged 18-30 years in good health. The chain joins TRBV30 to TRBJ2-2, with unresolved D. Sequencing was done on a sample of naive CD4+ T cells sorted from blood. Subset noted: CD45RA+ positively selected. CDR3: CAWSVTTLNTGELFF. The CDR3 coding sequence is TGTGCCTGGAGTGTAACGACACTAAACACCGGGGAGCTGTTTTTT.